This TCR beta chain was sequenced in a study of T cells after yellow fever vaccination. General observations from the study: Secondary responses were weaker yet peaked faster, day 5 versus 15. Most primary-vaccination clones reappeared after the booster (approximately 95% CD4, 88% CD8). Contaminating bulk clonotypes could be abundant in FACS-sorted repertoires.

On this clonotype: Its antigen is not identified.

MiXCR, run by TCRdb on the 5' RACE reads, gives a single entry per CDR3 protein. Of approximately 130,000 distinct CDR3 sequences listed, nearly 15% are singletons. The sample was CD8+ T cells sorted from PBMCs, taken 5 days after the yellow fever booster vaccination. The clonotype comes from a young man who received the YFV17D yellow fever vaccine.

CDR3 bases: TGTGCCAGCAGCTTAAGCGGGAGCCTCTACGAGCAGTACTTC. It yields the protein CASSLSGSLYEQYF. The chain has TRBV11-2 and TRBJ2-7, with TRBD2 identical over 8 bases. The CDR3 contains 14 residues. The V gene's germline CDR1 is SGHAT and CDR2 FQNNGV. V was pared by 2 bases and J by 3 bases, with 3 bases of the junction left unmatched.